What follows are 15 T cell receptor beta chains derived from one specimen sequenced in a study of blood T cell repertoires in COVID-19. TCRdb's copy holds only in-frame clones and misses some; the assay was immunoSEQ multiplex PCR. The sample lists 150,000 to 250,000 clones; approximately 90% were seen once. The sequencing sample was made of PBMCs or T cells enriched from blood (not recorded which). All receptors derive from a woman between 25 and 40 years old who had recovered from COVID-19.

V is TRBV3-1 (or the pseudogene TRBV3-2) and J is TRBJ1-4; D not resolved. CDR3 length: 15 amino acids. In germline, CDR1 is LGHDT, CDR2 YNNKEL (reference sequence). The germline V and J ends were trimmed by 4 bases and 5 bases, with 14 bases remaining between them. CDR3 nucleotide sequence: TGTGCCAGCAGCCGTTCCGGTAGGAGAAATGAAAAACTGTTTTTT. Amino acid sequence: CASSRSGRRNEKLFF.

This rearrangement joins TRBV5-6 to TRBJ2-4, with 8 bases lining up with TRBD2. Germline V CDR1 and CDR2: SGHDT, YYEEEE. V gave up 4 bases and J gave up 9 bases; unmatched junction bases: 9. The CDR3 contains 14 residues. CDR3 nucleotide sequence: TGTGCCAGCAGCACATCAGCGGGGGTGGGCATTCAGTACTTC. Encoded protein: CASSTSAGVGIQYF.

The rearrangement uses TRBV15 and TRBJ2-1, with D possibly TRBD1 on 5 matching bases. Trimming removed 7 bases from V and 6 bases from J, with 16 bases in between. The CDR3 contains 14 residues. Germline V gives CDR1 LNHNV, CDR2 YYDKDF (reference sequence). CDR3 protein: CATKAGPLGNEQFF. CDR3 in DNA: TGTGCCACCAAGGCAGGGCCCCTGGGCAATGAGCAGTTCTTC.

The chain joins TRBV7-2 to TRBJ2-4; maybe TRBD1 (6 bases). The CDR3 extends over 16 amino acids. The V gene lost 4 bases and the J gene lost 6 bases, with 19 bases spanning the gap. Germline V gene lookup returns CDR1 SGHTA and CDR2 FQGNSA. CDR3 sequence (DNA): TGTGCCAGCAGCTATACCAGGGGCCCGAAATTAAACATTCAGTACTTC. As protein: CASSYTRGPKLNIQYF. Together with reference TRBV7-2 and TRBJ2-4, the CDR3 gives the full variable domain: GAGVSQSPSNKVTEKGKDVELRCDPISGHTALYWYRQSLGQGLEFLIYFQGNSAPDKSGLPSDRFSAERTGGSVSTLTIQRTQQEDSAVYLCASSYTRGPKLNIQYFGAGTRLSVL.

V gene TRBV30 combines with J gene TRBJ2-7; TRBD1 is a possible D gene (5 bases). Germline V gives CDR1 GTSNPN, CDR2 SVGIG (reference sequence). This CDR3 is 15 amino acids long. Trimming removed 3 bases at V and 0 bases at J, with 15 bases between. The CDR3 reads CAWRQKGPTSYEQYF. The DNA for the CDR3 is TGTGCCTGGAGGCAAAAGGGGCCTACCTCCTACGAGCAGTACTTC.

This chain links TRBV11-2 with TRBJ1-1; D ambiguous. CDR1 and CDR2 (germline): SGHAT, FQNNGV. The germline V and J ends were trimmed by 5 bases and 4 bases, with 11 bases remaining between them. This CDR3 is 13 amino acids long. The CDR3 DNA reads as TGTGCCAGCAGCCCCCGGCGGGGCACTGAAGCTTTCTTT. It is translated as CASSPRRGTEAFF.

The V gene is TRBV24-1, the J gene TRBJ1-2; TRBD1 matches 8 bases. The CDR3 is 14 amino acids. With V trimmed by 5 bases and J by 4 bases, 5 bases remained unmatched. The germline gives CDR1 KGHDR, CDR2 SFDVKD. CDR3 sequence: CATSGETGVYGYTF. The CDR3 nucleotides are TGTGCCACCAGTGGCGAGACAGGGGTCTATGGCTACACCTTC.

V is TRBV21-1 and J is TRBJ1-5. TRBV21-1 is a pseudogene locus. CDR3 length: 13 residues. The DNA of the CDR3 is TGTGCCACCAAGAGAAGTTCCATCCAGCCCCAGCATTTT. Its protein product is CATKRSSIQPQHF.

About this clone itself: It is unclear where the CDR3 begins or ends on the DNA, so no DNA is shown, and the CDR3 is as TCRdb lists it. The CDR3 here is CASSPLDKGLAGERFYNEQFF. The J gene is TRBJ2-1, the V gene TRBV13; the DNA was not compared with TRBD2, the D call given in the table. A total of 21 residues make up the CDR3, ends included. Germline V gene sequence: CDR1 PRHDT, CDR2 FYEKMQ (reference sequence).

The J gene is TRBJ2-7, the V gene TRBV2, with D possibly matching TRBD2 (5 bases). Looked up from germline, CDR1 is SNHLY and CDR2 is FYNNEI. Trimming shortened V by 7 bases and J by 0 bases, and 13 bases separated the two germline ends. The CDR3 is made up of 14 amino acids. DNA for the CDR3: TGTGCCAGCAATATACTGGGGAGCTCCTACGAGCAGTACTTC. This gives the protein CASNILGSSYEQYF.

This chain uses TRBV3-1 (or the pseudogene TRBV3-2) with TRBJ2-1; TRBD2 agrees at 8 bases. V was clipped by 0 bases and J by 0 bases; unmatched bases: 4. The CDR3 consists of 17 residues. Germline CDR1 reads LGHDT; CDR2 reads YNNKEL (reference sequence). CDR3 nucleotide sequence: TGTGCCAGCAGCCAAGAATCCAGCGGGAGCTCCTACAATGAGCAGTTCTTC. Translation: CASSQESSGSSYNEQFF.

This sequence joins TRBV4-3 and TRBJ2-4; D ambiguous. The CDR3 is 14 amino acids. Germline lookup yields CDR1 LGHNA and CDR2 YSLEER. With 0 bases removed from V and 0 bases from J, the gap between germline ends came to 3 bases. The CDR3 region has the DNA TGCGCCAGCAGCCAAGAACTAGCCAAAAACATTCAGTACTTC. It translates to CASSQELAKNIQYF.

The chain has TRBV5-1 and TRBJ1-2, with TRBD1 identical over 11 bases. The CDR3 consists of 15 residues. Per the germline V gene, CDR1 is SGHRS and CDR2 is YFSETQ. Trimming took 4 bases from V and 4 from J; bases not matched to a gene: 6. The CDR3 sequence: CASSQGTGGAYGYTF. The CDR3 nucleotides are TGCGCCAGCAGCCAAGGGACAGGGGGTGCCTATGGCTACACCTTC.

This clone was recorded only once. The chain links TRBV19 to TRBJ2-5; a weak D match, TRBD1 (6 bases). Trimming cost V 3 bases and J 4 bases, with 15 bases left between them. The germline V gene has CDR1 LNHDA and CDR2 SQIVND (reference sequence). The CDR3 is 15 amino acids. CDR3 sequence: CASSIVAGEGETQYF. In nucleotides, the CDR3 is TGTGCCAGTAGTATCGTGGCAGGGGAAGGAGAGACCCAGTACTTC.

The J gene is TRBJ1-4, the V gene TRBV18, with TRBD1 as a possible D gene (5 bases). The CDR3 spans 14 residues. Trimming shortened V by 3 bases and J by 5 bases, and 10 bases separated the two germline ends. Germline V gene sequence: CDR1 KGHSH, CDR2 LQKENI. This CDR3 is CASSPRQTNEKLFF. The CDR3, as DNA: TGTGCCAGCTCACCCCGACAGACCAATGAAAAACTGTTTTTT.